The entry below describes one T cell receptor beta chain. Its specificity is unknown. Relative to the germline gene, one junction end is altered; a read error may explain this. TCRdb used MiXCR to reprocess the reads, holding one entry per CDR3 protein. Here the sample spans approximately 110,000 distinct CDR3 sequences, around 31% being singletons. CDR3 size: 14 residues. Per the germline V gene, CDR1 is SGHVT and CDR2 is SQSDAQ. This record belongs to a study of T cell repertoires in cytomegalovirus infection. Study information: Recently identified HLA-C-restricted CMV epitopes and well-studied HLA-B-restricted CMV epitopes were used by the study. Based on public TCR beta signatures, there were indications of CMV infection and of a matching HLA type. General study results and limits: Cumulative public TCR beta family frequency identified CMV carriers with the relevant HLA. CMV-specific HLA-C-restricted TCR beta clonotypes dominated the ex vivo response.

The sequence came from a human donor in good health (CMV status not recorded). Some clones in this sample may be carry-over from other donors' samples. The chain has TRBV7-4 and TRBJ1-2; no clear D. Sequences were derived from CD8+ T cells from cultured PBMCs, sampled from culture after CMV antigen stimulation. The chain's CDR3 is CASSLGLANYDYTF. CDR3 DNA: TGTGCCAGCAGCTTAGGGTTAGCTAACTATGACTACACCTTC.